These 21 T cell receptor beta chains were all obtained from the same sample, sequenced in a study of blood T cell repertoires in COVID-19. Method: immunoSEQ multiplex PCR; TCRdb's copy keeps in-frame clones and lacks some. This sample has around 68,000 clones; approximately 80% occur once, and the top ten carry approximately 9.3%. Source material: peripheral blood. The source is a woman aged 50 to 60 with acute or convalescent COVID-19.

The chain links TRBV5-1 to TRBJ1-2; 11 nucleotides agree with TRBD1. The V gene end was trimmed by 0 bases and the J gene end by 6 bases; junction bases not matched to a gene: 10. The CDR3 contains 17 residues. Germline CDR1 and CDR2: SGHRS and YFSETQ. The CDR3 sequence: CASSLGNIGQGANGYTF. The CDR3 DNA reads TGCGCCAGCAGCTTGGGGAATATAGGACAGGGGGCTAATGGCTACACCTTC.

The chain recombines TRBV5-1 with TRBJ1-2; 9 bases agree with TRBD1. The CDR3 runs 18 residues. Germline CDR1 reads SGHRS; CDR2 reads YFSETQ. The junction had 19 bases not matched to a gene; V was cut back by 4 bases and J by 6 bases. CDR3 coding DNA: TGCGCCAGCAGCAAGGTGGCCCTCGGGACAGGGAGTTTCGATGGCTACACCTTC. As protein: CASSKVALGTGSFDGYTF. The full variable domain, with the rest looked up from reference TRBV5-1 and TRBJ1-2, is KAGVTQTPRYLIKTRGQQVTLSCSPISGHRSVSWYQQTPGQGLQFLFEYFSETQRNKGNFPGRFSGRQFSNSRSEMNVSTLELGDSALYLCASSKVALGTGSFDGYTFGSGTRLTVV.

The chain carries TRBV4-1 and TRBJ1-6; the D gene is possibly TRBD1 (6 bases). V was trimmed by 1 base and J by 1 base, leaving 11 bases between them. Germline CDR1 and CDR2: MGHRA and YSYEKL. This CDR3 is built from 17 residues. CDR3 residues: CASSQVGGASYNSPLHF. CDR3 DNA: TGCGCCAGCAGCCAAGTGGGGGGGGCATCCTATAATTCACCCCTCCACTTT.

This chain connects TRBV11-2 to TRBJ1-4; 10 bases agree with TRBD1. Germline CDR1 is SGHAT and CDR2 is FQNNGV. The V segment lost 1 base and the J segment 7 bases; nucleotides outside the gene matches: 9. This CDR3 is built from 17 residues. DNA of the CDR3: TGTGCCAGCAGCTTAGGTTTGACAGGGGGCGCCGGTGAAAAACTGTTTTTT. Translation: CASSLGLTGGAGEKLFF.

The V and J genes are TRBV5-4 and TRBJ2-5, with D perhaps matching TRBD2 (6 bases). V dropped 6 bases and J dropped 5 bases, with 17 bases sitting between them. Germline assignment: CDR1 SGHNT and CDR2 YYREEE (reference sequence). This CDR3 is built from 14 residues. CDR3 protein: CASKGAGGEETQYF. CDR3 coding DNA: TGTGCCAGCAAGGGAGCAGGCGGGGAGGAGACCCAGTACTTC.

There are many counts of this clone. The V call is TRBV30, the J call TRBJ2-1; tentative D call: TRBD1 (5 bases). The CDR3 covers 11 residues. Germline lookup yields CDR1 GTSNPN and CDR2 SVGIG (reference sequence). With 6 bases removed from V and 12 bases from J, the gap between germline ends came to 15 bases. CDR3 protein: CACLWGRRQFF. In DNA form, the CDR3 reads TGTGCCTGCCTATGGGGCCGTAGGCAGTTCTTC.

J is TRBJ2-7 and V is TRBV10-3; 7 bases agree with TRBD1. V trimming: 7 bases; J trimming: 4 bases; junction bases outside the gene matches: 7. Germline assignment: CDR1 ENHRY and CDR2 SYGVKD. The CDR3 extends over 13 amino acids. CDR3 in DNA: TGTGCCATCAAAGAGACAGGGAGTTACGAGCAGTACTTC. Translating it yields CAIKETGSYEQYF.

CDR3 loop: CASSQVSSEAFF. In nucleotides, the CDR3 is TGTGCCAGCAGCCAAGTTAGTAGTGAAGCTTTCTTT. This rearrangement joins TRBV14 to TRBJ1-1; the D is unclear. Germline V CDR1 and CDR2: SGHDN, FVKESK. The CDR3 extends over 12 amino acids. Trimming removed 1 base at V and 7 bases at J, with 7 bases between.

The CDR3 here is CASSVDIGANEQFF. In DNA, the CDR3 is TGTGCCAGCAGCGTAGATATAGGAGCCAATGAGCAGTTCTTC. The V call is TRBV9, the J call TRBJ2-1; D call uncertain. Trimming took off 0 bases at V and 6 bases at J, with 10 bases between the two ends. The CDR3 totals 14 residues. CDR1 and CDR2 (germline): SGDLS, YYNGEE. Using reference TRBV9 and TRBJ2-1 for the parts outside the CDR3, the full variable domain is DSGVTQTPKHLITATGQRVTLRCSPRSGDLSVYWYQQSLDQGLQFLIQYYNGEERAKGNILERFSAQQFPDLHSELNLSSLELGDSALYFCASSVDIGANEQFFGPGTRLTVL.

The gene calls are TRBV12-3 or TRBV12-4 and TRBJ1-4, with D possibly matching TRBD1 (5 bases). The CDR3 is made up of 13 amino acids. V shed 10 bases and J shed 4 bases, with 13 bases lying between them. The CDR3 region has the DNA TGTGCCATCGGGGGGGGAGGTAATGAAAAACTGTTTTTT. Protein: CAIGGGGNEKLFF.

This chain connects TRBV7-8 to TRBJ2-3; D call uncertain. Per the germline V gene, CDR1 is SGHVS and CDR2 is FQNEAQ. The germline V and J ends were trimmed by 3 bases and 4 bases, with 8 bases remaining between them. This CDR3 has 13 amino acids. The CDR3 reads CASSLLVSDTQYF. In nucleotides, the CDR3 is TGTGCCAGCAGCTTGTTAGTTTCAGATACGCAGTATTTT.

The V and J genes are TRBV7-9 and TRBJ2-5; 9 bases are shared with TRBD1. The CDR3 extends over 16 amino acids. In germline, CDR1 is SEHNR, CDR2 FQNEAQ (reference sequence). V gave up 5 bases and J gave up 4 bases; unmatched junction bases: 11. CDR3 coding DNA: TGTGCCAGCAGCAAACAGACAGGGGGGTTTGGAGAGACCCAGTACTTC. The encoded protein is CASSKQTGGFGETQYF.

This sequence joins TRBV30 and TRBJ1-5; D is undetermined. Trimming pared 2 bases from V and 6 bases from J, leaving 11 bases between. Germline V lookup: CDR1 GTSNPN, CDR2 SVGIG (reference sequence). The CDR3 covers 13 residues. The CDR3 loop reads CAWSSGLSQPQHF. The CDR3 DNA sequence: TGTGCCTGGAGTTCGGGTTTAAGTCAGCCCCAGCATTTT.

The gene calls are TRBV19 and TRBJ2-1; D is unresolved. Deletions cut 5 bases from V and 7 bases from J, with 12 bases between. Germline values: CDR1 LNHDA, CDR2 SQIVND (reference sequence). The CDR3 sequence is 13 residues long. DNA of the CDR3: TGTGCCAGTAGTCCCCCTACCGAGAATGAGCAGTTCTTC. It translates to CASSPPTENEQFF.

This clone came up once. The chain combines TRBV7-2 with TRBJ2-5; D gene ambiguous. The CDR3 spans 14 residues. From germline, CDR1 is SGHTA and CDR2 FQGNSA. Trimming removed 1 base at V and 0 bases at J, with 6 bases between. The CDR3 DNA is TGTGCCAGCAGCTTAGGGAGTTACCAAGAGACCCAGTACTTC. Encoded protein: CASSLGSYQETQYF.

This clone was counted only a few times. V usage is TRBV20-1 and J usage is TRBJ1-2; TRBD1 aligns across 9 bases. Looked up from germline, CDR1 is DFQATT and CDR2 is SNEGSKA (reference sequence). The CDR3 length is 13 residues. V trimming: 3 bases; J trimming: 7 bases; junction bases outside the gene matches: 6. The DNA for the CDR3 is TGCAGTGCTAGTTGGGGACAGGGAGGTGGCTACACCTTC. It is translated as CSASWGQGGGYTF.

The chain carries TRBV3-1 (or the pseudogene TRBV3-2) and TRBJ2-1; D gene uncertain. Germline-derived CDR1 and CDR2 are LGHDT and YNNKEL (reference sequence). Trimming stripped 3 bases from V and 6 bases from J, with 9 bases between. This CDR3 is built from 13 residues. CDR3 coding DNA: TGTGCCAGCAGCCAGAGTAGTCGCAATGAGCAGTTCTTC. It is translated as CASSQSSRNEQFF.

This clone was found once. The chain carries TRBV7-2 and TRBJ2-2; a possible D gene is TRBD2 (5 bases). The CDR3 runs to 15 residues. CDR1 is SGHTA, CDR2 FQGNSA, per germline. Trimming took off 3 bases at V and 3 bases at J, with 11 bases between the two ends. The CDR3 here is CASSFRSGYTGELFF. In nucleotides, the CDR3 is TGTGCCAGCAGCTTCCGGAGCGGATACACCGGGGAGCTGTTTTTT.

This rearrangement joins TRBV5-1 to TRBJ1-3; D not certain. The CDR3 covers 13 residues. With 0 bases removed from V and 4 bases from J, the gap between germline ends came to 5 bases. Germline values: CDR1 SGHRS, CDR2 YFSETQ. The CDR3 loop is CASSLGLGNTIYF. DNA of the CDR3: TGCGCCAGCAGCTTGGGGCTCGGAAACACCATATATTTT. The full variable domain, its missing parts supplied by reference TRBV5-1 and TRBJ1-3, is KAGVTQTPRYLIKTRGQQVTLSCSPISGHRSVSWYQQTPGQGLQFLFEYFSETQRNKGNFPGRFSGRQFSNSRSEMNVSTLELGDSALYLCASSLGLGNTIYFGEGSWLTVV.

This clone occurred a few times. This chain connects TRBV21-1 to TRBJ2-6; the table's TRBD1 call for D was not verified on the DNA. TRBV21-1 is recorded as a pseudogene. The CDR3 spans 20 residues. The CDR3 loop reads CASSKVCGQGARSGANVLTF. CDR3 sequence (DNA): TGTGCCAGCAGCAAAGTATGCGGACAGGGGGCCCGCTCTGGGGCCAACGTCCTGACTTTC.

The chain carries TRBV6-2 or TRBV6-3 and TRBJ1-2; D unresolved. V was trimmed by 3 bases and J by 4 bases, leaving 6 bases between them. Germline values: CDR1 MNHEY, CDR2 SVGEGT. The CDR3 is 12 residues long. In DNA, the CDR3 is TGTGCCAGCAGTTATTCTACCTATGGCTACACCTTC. Translated, it gives CASSYSTYGYTF.